Sequencing of this T cell receptor beta chain was carried out in a study of T cell responses to AZD1222 COVID-19 vaccine. Profiling relied on immunoSEQ multiplex PCR, and the TCRdb table lists in-frame clones only, not all of them. Of 200,000 to 300,000 clones in the sample, roughly 93% were seen once. This CDR3 region has 16 residues. Germline V gene data show CDR1 as MDHEN and CDR2 as SYDVKM. V lost 0 bases, J lost 4 bases, and 14 bases lay in between. The sample here was peripheral blood, taken on day 0 of AZD1222 vaccination. This receptor was taken from an adult in good health. The J gene is TRBJ2-3, the V gene TRBV28, with D possibly being TRBD1 (5 bases). CDR3 in amino acids: CASSLWPGNGADTQYF. CDR3 DNA: TGTGCCAGCAGTTTATGGCCAGGGAATGGGGCAGATACGCAGTATTTT.